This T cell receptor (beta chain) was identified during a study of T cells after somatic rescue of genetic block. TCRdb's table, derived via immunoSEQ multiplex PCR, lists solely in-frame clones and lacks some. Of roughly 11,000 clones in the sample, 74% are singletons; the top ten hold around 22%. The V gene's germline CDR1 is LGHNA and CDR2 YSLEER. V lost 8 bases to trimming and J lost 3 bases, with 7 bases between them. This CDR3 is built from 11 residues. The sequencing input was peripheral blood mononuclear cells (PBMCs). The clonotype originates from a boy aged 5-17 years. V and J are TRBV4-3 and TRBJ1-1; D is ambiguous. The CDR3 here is CASRRDTEAFF. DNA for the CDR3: TGCGCCAGCCGACGGGACACTGAAGCTTTCTTT.